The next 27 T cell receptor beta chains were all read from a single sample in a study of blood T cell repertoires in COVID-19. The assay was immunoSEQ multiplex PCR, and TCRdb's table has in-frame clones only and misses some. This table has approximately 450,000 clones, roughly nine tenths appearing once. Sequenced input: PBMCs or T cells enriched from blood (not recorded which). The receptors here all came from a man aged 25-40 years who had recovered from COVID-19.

The CDR3 protein is CASSSGQGSYEQYF. CDR3 in DNA: TGTGCCAGCAGCTCGGGACAGGGGTCCTACGAGCAGTACTTC. The genes are TRBV5-4 and TRBJ2-7, with 10 bases lining up with TRBD1. Germline values: CDR1 SGHNT, CDR2 YYREEE (reference sequence). The CDR3 runs to 14 residues. V was clipped by 3 bases and J by 1 base; unmatched bases: 1.

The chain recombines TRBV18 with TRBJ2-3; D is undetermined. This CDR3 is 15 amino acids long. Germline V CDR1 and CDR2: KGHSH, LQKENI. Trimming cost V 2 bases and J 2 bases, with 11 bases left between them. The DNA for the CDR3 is TGTGCCAGCTCACCAGTATCTCAGGTCACAGATACGCAGTATTTT. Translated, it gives CASSPVSQVTDTQYF.

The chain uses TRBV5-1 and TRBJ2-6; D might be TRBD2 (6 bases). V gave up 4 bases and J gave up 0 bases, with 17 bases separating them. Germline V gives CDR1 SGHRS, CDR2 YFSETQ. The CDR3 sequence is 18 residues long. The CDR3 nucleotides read TGCGCCAGCAGCCCCCGGGGACTCCAAAACTCTGGGGCCAACGTCCTGACTTTC. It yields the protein CASSPRGLQNSGANVLTF.

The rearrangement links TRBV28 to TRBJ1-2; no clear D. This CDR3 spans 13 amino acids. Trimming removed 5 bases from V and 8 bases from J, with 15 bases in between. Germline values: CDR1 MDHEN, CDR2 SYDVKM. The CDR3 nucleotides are TGTGCCAGCAGTCCATTGTCCGCAGGAGGCTACACCTTC. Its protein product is CASSPLSAGGYTF.

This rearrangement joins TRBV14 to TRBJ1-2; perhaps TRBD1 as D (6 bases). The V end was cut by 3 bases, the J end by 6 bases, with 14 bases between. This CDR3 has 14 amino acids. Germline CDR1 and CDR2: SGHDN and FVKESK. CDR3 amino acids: CASSHQPGGDGYTF. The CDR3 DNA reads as TGTGCCAGCAGCCATCAGCCGGGGGGCGATGGCTACACCTTC.

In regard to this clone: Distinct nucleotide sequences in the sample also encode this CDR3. The CDR3 bases are TGCGCCAGCAGCCGAGGACAGGAGAACACTGAAGCTTTCTTT. Translated, it gives CASSRGQENTEAFF. The V gene is TRBV5-1, the J gene TRBJ1-1; 7 nucleotides match TRBD1. Germline lookup yields CDR1 SGHRS and CDR2 YFSETQ. The CDR3 is 14 amino acids. Unmatched junction bases numbered 4, after V lost 4 bases and J lost 1 base.

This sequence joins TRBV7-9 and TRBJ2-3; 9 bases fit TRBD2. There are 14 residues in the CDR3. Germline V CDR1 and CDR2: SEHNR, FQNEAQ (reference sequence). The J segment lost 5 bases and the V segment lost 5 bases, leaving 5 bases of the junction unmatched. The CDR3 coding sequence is TGTGCCAGCAGCCCGGCGGGGGGGATAGATACGCAGTATTTT. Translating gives CASSPAGGIDTQYF.

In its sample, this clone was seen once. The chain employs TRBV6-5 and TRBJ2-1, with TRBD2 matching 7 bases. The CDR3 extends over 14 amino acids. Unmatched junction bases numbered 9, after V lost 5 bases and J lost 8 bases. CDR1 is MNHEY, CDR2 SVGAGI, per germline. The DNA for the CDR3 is TGTGCCAGCAGTCCTCTTGGGAGGGCCTATGAGCAGTTCTTC. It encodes CASSPLGRAYEQFF.

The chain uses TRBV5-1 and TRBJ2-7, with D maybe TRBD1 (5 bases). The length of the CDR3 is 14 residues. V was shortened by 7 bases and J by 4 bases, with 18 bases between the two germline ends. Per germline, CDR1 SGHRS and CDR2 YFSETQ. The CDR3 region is CASGQGSLAYEQYF. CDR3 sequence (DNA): TGCGCCAGCGGCCAGGGCAGTTTGGCGTACGAGCAGTACTTC.

In DNA, the CDR3 is TGTGCCAGTGGACTAGCTTTGGAAGATACGCAGTATTTT. Translated, it gives CASGLALEDTQYF. The chain links TRBV19 to TRBJ2-3, with 8 bases identical to TRBD2. CDR1 LNHDA and CDR2 SQIVND come from the germline V gene (reference sequence). This CDR3 comprises 13 residues. V lost 8 bases, J lost 5 bases, and 6 bases stayed unmatched.

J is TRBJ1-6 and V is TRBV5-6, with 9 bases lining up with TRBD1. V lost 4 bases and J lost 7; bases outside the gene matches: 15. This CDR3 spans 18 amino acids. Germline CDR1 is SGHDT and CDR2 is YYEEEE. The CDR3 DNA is TGTGCCAGCAGCGTGGACAGGGGAACACCGCCAGTCAATTCACCCCTCCACTTT. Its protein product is CASSVDRGTPPVNSPLHF.

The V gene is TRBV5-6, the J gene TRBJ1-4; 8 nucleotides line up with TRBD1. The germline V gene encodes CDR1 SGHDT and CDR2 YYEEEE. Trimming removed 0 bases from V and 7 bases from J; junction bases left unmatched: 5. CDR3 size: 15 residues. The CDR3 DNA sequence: TGTGCCAGCAGCTTGGGGACAGGGTTTATTGAAAAACTGTTTTTT. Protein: CASSLGTGFIEKLFF.

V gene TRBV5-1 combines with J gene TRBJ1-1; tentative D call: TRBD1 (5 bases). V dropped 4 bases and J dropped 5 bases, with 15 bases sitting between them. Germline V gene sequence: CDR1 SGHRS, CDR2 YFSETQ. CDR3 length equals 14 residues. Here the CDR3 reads CASSPGDSETEAFF. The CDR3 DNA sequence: TGCGCCAGCAGCCCGGGAGACAGCGAAACTGAAGCTTTCTTT.

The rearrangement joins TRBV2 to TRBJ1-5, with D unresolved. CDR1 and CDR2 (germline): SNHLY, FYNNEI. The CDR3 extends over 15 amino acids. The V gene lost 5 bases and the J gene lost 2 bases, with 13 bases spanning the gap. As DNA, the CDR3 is TGTGCCAGCAGTACCCGGGCCGGGGGCAATCAGCCCCAGCATTTT. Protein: CASSTRAGGNQPQHF.

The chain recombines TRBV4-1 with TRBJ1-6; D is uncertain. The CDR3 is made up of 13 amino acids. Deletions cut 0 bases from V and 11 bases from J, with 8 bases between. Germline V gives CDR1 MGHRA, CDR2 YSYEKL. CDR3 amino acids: CASSQEVGTPLHF. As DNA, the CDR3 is TGCGCCAGCAGCCAAGAAGTCGGGACACCCCTCCACTTT.

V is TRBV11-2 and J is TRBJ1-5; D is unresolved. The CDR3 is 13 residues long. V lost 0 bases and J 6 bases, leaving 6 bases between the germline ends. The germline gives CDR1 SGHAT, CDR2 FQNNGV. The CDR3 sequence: CASSLDRAQPQHF. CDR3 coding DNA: TGTGCCAGCAGCTTAGATCGAGCTCAGCCCCAGCATTTT.

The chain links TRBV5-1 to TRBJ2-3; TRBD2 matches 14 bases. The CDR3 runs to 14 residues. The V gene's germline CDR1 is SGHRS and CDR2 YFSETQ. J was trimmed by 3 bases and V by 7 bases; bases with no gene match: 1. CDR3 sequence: CASGLAGGTDTQYF. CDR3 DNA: TGCGCCAGCGGACTAGCGGGAGGAACAGATACGCAGTATTTT. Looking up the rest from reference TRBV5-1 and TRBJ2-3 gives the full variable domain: KAGVTQTPRYLIKTRGQQVTLSCSPISGHRSVSWYQQTPGQGLQFLFEYFSETQRNKGNFPGRFSGRQFSNSRSEMNVSTLELGDSALYLCASGLAGGTDTQYFGPGTRLTVL.

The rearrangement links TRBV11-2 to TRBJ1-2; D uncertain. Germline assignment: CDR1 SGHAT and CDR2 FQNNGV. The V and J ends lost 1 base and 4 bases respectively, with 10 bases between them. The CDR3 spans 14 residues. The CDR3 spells CASSLGVEAYGYTF. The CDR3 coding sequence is TGTGCCAGCAGCTTAGGCGTGGAGGCCTATGGCTACACCTTC. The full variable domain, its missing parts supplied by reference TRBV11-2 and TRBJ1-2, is EAGVAQSPRYKIIEKRQSVAFWCNPISGHATLYWYQQILGQGPKLLIQFQNNGVVDDSQLPKDRFSAERLKGVDSTLKIQPAKLEDSAVYLCASSLGVEAYGYTFGSGTRLTVV.

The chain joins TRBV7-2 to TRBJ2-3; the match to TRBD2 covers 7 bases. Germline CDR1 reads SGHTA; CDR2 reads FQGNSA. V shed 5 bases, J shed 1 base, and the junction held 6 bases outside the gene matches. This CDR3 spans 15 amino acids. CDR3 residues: CASSRGLGGTDTQYF. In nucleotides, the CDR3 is TGTGCCAGCAGCAGAGGACTAGGTGGCACAGATACGCAGTATTTT.

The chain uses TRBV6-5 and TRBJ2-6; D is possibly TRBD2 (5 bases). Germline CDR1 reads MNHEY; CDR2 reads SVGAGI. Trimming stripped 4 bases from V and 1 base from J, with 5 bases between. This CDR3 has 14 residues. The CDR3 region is CASSSGSGANVLTF. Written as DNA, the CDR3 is TGTGCCAGCAGTTCGGGATCTGGGGCCAACGTCCTGACTTTC.

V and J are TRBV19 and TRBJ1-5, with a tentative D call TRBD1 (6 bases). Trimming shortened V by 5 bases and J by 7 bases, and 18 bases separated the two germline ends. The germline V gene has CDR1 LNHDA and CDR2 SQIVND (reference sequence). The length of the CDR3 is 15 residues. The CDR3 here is CASSRGWGQSQPQHF. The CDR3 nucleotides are TGTGCCAGTAGTCGGGGTTGGGGGCAAAGCCAGCCCCAGCATTTT.

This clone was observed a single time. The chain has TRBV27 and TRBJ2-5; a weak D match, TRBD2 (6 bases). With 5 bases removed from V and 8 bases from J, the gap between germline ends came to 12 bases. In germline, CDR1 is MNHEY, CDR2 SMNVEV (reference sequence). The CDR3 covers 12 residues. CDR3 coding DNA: TGTGCCAGCAGTCCCCTCGGGGGAACCCAGTACTTC. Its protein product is CASSPLGGTQYF.

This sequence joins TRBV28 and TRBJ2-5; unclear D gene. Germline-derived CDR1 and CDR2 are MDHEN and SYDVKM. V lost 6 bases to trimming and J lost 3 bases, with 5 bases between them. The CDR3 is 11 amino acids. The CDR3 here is CASSRKETQYF. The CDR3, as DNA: TGTGCCAGCAGCAGGAAAGAGACCCAGTACTTC.

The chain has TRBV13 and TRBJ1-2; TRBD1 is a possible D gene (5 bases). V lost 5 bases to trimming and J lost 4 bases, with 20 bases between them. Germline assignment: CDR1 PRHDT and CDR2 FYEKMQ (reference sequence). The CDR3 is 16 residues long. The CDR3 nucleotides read TGTGCCAGCAGCCAACAAGGGGAGGGTGGTAGCTATGGCTACACCTTC. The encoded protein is CASSQQGEGGSYGYTF.

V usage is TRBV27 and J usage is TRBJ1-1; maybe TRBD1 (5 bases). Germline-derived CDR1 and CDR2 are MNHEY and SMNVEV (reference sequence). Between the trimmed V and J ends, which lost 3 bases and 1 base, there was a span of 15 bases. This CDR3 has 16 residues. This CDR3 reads CASSFLTSTGNTEAFF. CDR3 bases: TGTGCCAGCAGTTTTCTCACCTCTACAGGGAACACTGAAGCTTTCTTT.

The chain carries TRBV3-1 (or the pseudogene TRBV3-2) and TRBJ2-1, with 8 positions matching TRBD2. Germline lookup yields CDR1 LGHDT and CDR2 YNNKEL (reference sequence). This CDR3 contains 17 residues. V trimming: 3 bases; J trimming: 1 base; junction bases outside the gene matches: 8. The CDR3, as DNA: TGTGCCAGCAGCCAGCGAGGGACTAGTCGGTCCTACAATGAGCAGTTCTTC. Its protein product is CASSQRGTSRSYNEQFF.

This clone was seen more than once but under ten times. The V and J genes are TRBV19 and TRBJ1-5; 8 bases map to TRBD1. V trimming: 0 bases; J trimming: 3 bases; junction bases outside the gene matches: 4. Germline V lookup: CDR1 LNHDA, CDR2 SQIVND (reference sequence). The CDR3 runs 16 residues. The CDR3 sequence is CASSIDRQGYNQPQHF. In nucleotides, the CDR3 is TGTGCCAGTAGTATAGATAGACAGGGGTACAATCAGCCCCAGCATTTT.